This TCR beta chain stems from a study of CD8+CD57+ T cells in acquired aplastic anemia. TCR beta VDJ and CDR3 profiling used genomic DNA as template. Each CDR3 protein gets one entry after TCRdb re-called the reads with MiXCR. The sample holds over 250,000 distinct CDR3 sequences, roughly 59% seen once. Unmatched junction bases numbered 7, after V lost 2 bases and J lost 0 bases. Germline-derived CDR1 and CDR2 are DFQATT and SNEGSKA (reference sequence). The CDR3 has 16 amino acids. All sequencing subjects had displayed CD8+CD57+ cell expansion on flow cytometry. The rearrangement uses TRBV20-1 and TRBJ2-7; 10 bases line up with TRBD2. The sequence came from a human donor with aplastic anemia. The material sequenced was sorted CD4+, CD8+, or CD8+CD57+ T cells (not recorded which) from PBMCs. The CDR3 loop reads CSARRQASGSSYEQYF. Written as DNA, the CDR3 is TGCAGTGCTAGACGTCAGGCTAGCGGGAGCTCCTACGAGCAGTACTTC.